Listed here are 17 T cell receptor beta chains from one sample, sequenced in a study of blood T cells in healthy people across ages. Primers used in a second PCR of roughly 6 to 11 cycles were a sample-barcoded 5' primer and a J-beta primer mix. TCRdb re-called the 5' RACE reads through MiXCR, storing one row per CDR3 protein. Altogether 550,000 to 600,000 distinct CDR3 sequences are present, around half being singletons, with the ten largest covering 20% to 25%. The sequenced material came from blood. The source of these receptors is an elderly man in good health.

The chain carries TRBV7-2 and TRBJ2-1, with 9 bases that match TRBD2. Per germline, CDR1 SGHTA and CDR2 FQGNSA. CDR3 length equals 16 residues. V gave up 4 bases and J gave up 1 base; unmatched junction bases: 5. The CDR3, as DNA: TGTGCCAGCAGCTCCTCGACTAGCGGTTCCTACAATGAGCAGTTCTTC. This encodes CASSSSTSGSYNEQFF.

A few counts support this clonotype. This chain joins TRBV7-2 and TRBJ2-7; 10 nucleotides line up with TRBD2. V shed 2 bases, J shed 6 bases, and the junction held 7 bases outside the gene matches. Germline CDR1 SGHTA, CDR2 FQGNSA. This CDR3 contains 15 residues. CDR3 sequence (DNA): TGTGCCAGCAGCTTAAAGCGGGAGGGCCGGGGCGAGCAGTACTTC. It is translated as CASSLKREGRGEQYF.

This clonotype was picked up a small number of times. V gene TRBV20-1 combines with J gene TRBJ2-1; 11 bases are shared with TRBD2. V dropped 3 bases and J dropped 11; count of bases not matched to a gene: 15. Germline V lookup: CDR1 DFQATT, CDR2 SNEGSKA (reference sequence). The CDR3 extends over 16 amino acids. The chain's CDR3 is CSASATSGTLSRQQFF. The CDR3 DNA follows: TGCAGTGCTAGTGCGACTAGCGGGACTTTAAGTAGACAGCAGTTCTTC.

The chain is built from TRBV7-9 and TRBJ2-1, with 12 bases identical to TRBD2. The J call may be faulty, since TRBJ2-7 better matches the DNA end. The CDR3 has 14 amino acids. The germline CDR1 and CDR2 sequences are SEHNR and FQNEAQ (reference sequence). This chain's CDR3 is CANSMTSGSNEQYF. The CDR3 region has the DNA TGTGCCAATAGCATGACTAGCGGGAGTAACGAGCAGTACTTC.

V and J are TRBV7-8 and TRBJ2-3; 8 nucleotides align to TRBD2. The CDR3 spans 15 residues. V was clipped by 3 bases and J by 5 bases; unmatched bases: 7. Germline assignment: CDR1 SGHVS and CDR2 FQNEAQ. The CDR3 region has the DNA TGTGCCAGCAGCTTCCCGGGGGGGCGTATAGATACGCAGTATTTT. Its protein product is CASSFPGGRIDTQYF.

The V gene is TRBV12-3 or TRBV12-4, the J gene TRBJ2-7; D is possibly TRBD1 (6 bases). The CDR3 sequence is 13 residues long. V shed 7 bases and J shed 5 bases, with 15 bases lying between them. CDR3 loop: CASIKTRDNEQYF. CDR3 nucleotides: TGTGCCAGCATCAAGACCCGGGACAACGAGCAGTACTTC.

J is TRBJ2-3 and V is TRBV7-2, with no clear D. The V gene's germline CDR1 is SGHTA and CDR2 FQGNSA. The CDR3 is made up of 14 amino acids. The V end was cut by 5 bases, the J end by 2 bases, with 11 bases between. In DNA form, the CDR3 reads TGTGCCAGCAGCCTGGGCCACATCACAGATACGCAGTATTTT. It yields the protein CASSLGHITDTQYF. The full variable domain, in which reference TRBV7-2 and TRBJ2-3 provide the parts outside the CDR3, is GAGVSQSPSNKVTEKGKDVELRCDPISGHTALYWYRQSLGQGLEFLIYFQGNSAPDKSGLPSDRFSAERTGGSVSTLTIQRTQQEDSAVYLCASSLGHITDTQYFGPGTRLTVL.

This clonotype was seen a handful of times. The V call is TRBV12-3 or TRBV12-4, the J call TRBJ2-1; 10 nucleotides line up with TRBD2. The V gene end was trimmed by 6 bases and the J gene end by 6 bases; junction bases not matched to a gene: 2. This CDR3 is 13 amino acids long. The CDR3 protein is CASRLAGFNEQFF. The CDR3 coding sequence is TGTGCCAGCAGACTAGCGGGGTTCAATGAGCAGTTCTTC.

The chain links TRBV4-3 to TRBJ2-1; the match to TRBD2 covers 10 bases. Germline V lookup: CDR1 LGHNA, CDR2 YSLEER. The CDR3 spans 17 residues. The V segment lost 5 bases and the J segment 9 bases; nucleotides outside the gene matches: 16. The CDR3 sequence: CASSLSAGLAGVSEQFF. CDR3 DNA sequence: TGCGCCAGCAGCTTAAGCGCAGGGCTAGCGGGAGTGTCTGAGCAGTTCTTC.

V and J are TRBV24-1 and TRBJ2-2, with D possibly TRBD1 on 5 matching bases. CDR1 KGHDR and CDR2 SFDVKD come from the germline V gene. Between the trimmed V and J ends, which lost 10 bases and 2 bases, there was a span of 19 bases. The CDR3 totals 16 residues. The CDR3: CATPPTDGANTGELFF. The CDR3 region has the DNA TGTGCCACGCCCCCCACCGATGGGGCTAACACCGGGGAGCTGTTTTTT.

Only a few counts were recorded for this clonotype. The gene calls are TRBV27 and TRBJ2-1, with D unresolved. Germline loops: CDR1 MNHEY, CDR2 SMNVEV (reference sequence). The V end lost 7 bases, the J end lost 4 bases, and 14 bases lay between the germline ends. The CDR3 is 14 residues long. The CDR3 DNA is TGTGCCAGCACCCCCGGTGGCCCATACAATGAGCAGTTCTTC. Amino acid sequence: CASTPGGPYNEQFF.

Of note for this clonotype: One base away lies a much larger clone, so this may be a sequencing read error. V usage is TRBV6-6 and J usage is TRBJ1-4; a weak D match, TRBD1 (5 bases). This CDR3 has 16 amino acids. Germline-derived CDR1 and CDR2 are MNHNY and SVGAGI (reference sequence). CDR3: CASRTMTEPPNERLFF. CDR3 in DNA: TGTGCCAGCAGGACTATGACAGAACCCCCGAATGAAAGACTGTTTTTT.

The rearrangement links TRBV20-1 to TRBJ2-7; 9 bases align to TRBD1. This CDR3 spans 15 amino acids. The V gene end was trimmed by 6 bases and the J gene end by 5 bases; junction bases not matched to a gene: 14. Germline V gene sequence: CDR1 DFQATT, CDR2 SNEGSKA (reference sequence). The DNA for the CDR3 is TGCAGTGCCTCCGAGCCGGGACAGGGTCTCCACGAGCAGTACTTC. Translating gives CSASEPGQGLHEQYF.

This chain joins TRBV4-1 and TRBJ1-2, with D possibly being TRBD1 (6 bases). V gave up 1 base and J gave up 7 bases, with 19 bases separating them. Germline V gene data show CDR1 as MGHRA and CDR2 as YSYEKL. The length of the CDR3 is 16 residues. CDR3 coding DNA: TGCGCCAGCAGCCAAGGGGGGCTGTGGGCGCTGGGTGGCTACACCTTC. Protein product: CASSQGGLWALGGYTF.

About this clonotype: Mismatch with germline at one junction end may stem from a read error. The chain couples TRBV6-2 or TRBV6-3 to TRBJ2-1, with D maybe TRBD1 (5 bases). The CDR3 runs 14 residues. Germline values: CDR1 MNHEY, CDR2 SVGEGT. CDR3 DNA sequence: TGTGCCAGCAGTCCGGCCGCAGGGAACAATGAGCGGTTCTTC. As protein: CASSPAAGNNERFF.

The V call is TRBV6-5, the J call TRBJ2-7; 7 bases are a match to TRBD2. Germline V gives CDR1 MNHEY, CDR2 SVGAGI. The V and J ends lost 8 bases and 2 bases, in that order; junction bases with no gene match: 6. The CDR3 runs to 13 residues. CDR3 DNA sequence: TGTGCCAGCGGGGCCGGGACTACCTACGAGCAGTACTTC. The encoded protein is CASGAGTTYEQYF.

J is TRBJ1-1 and V is TRBV20-1; D remains ambiguous. Deletions cut 3 bases from V and 4 bases from J, with 12 bases between. Germline loops: CDR1 DFQATT, CDR2 SNEGSKA (reference sequence). The CDR3 extends over 13 amino acids. This chain's CDR3 is CSARGGPGTEAFF. CDR3 DNA sequence: TGCAGTGCTAGGGGAGGGCCAGGCACTGAAGCTTTCTTT.